These T cell receptor beta chains were read from a single sample in a study of blood T cell repertoires in COVID-19. Some clones are missing from TCRdb's copy, which holds only in-frame ones; the method was immunoSEQ multiplex PCR. The sample has over 25,000 clones, less than 85% seen once; the top ten hold roughly 46%. Material for sequencing was peripheral blood. The receptors shown here come from a woman older than 75 with acute or convalescent COVID-19. The CDR3 runs from the conserved cysteine through the conserved F or W. Each record gives: CDR3 protein, J gene, V gene, CDR3 length.

CASSLSGRSYEQYF | TRBJ2-7 | TRBV7-9 | 14
CSVARGATNEKLFF | TRBJ1-4 | TRBV29-1 | 14
CASRLAGGSYNEQFF | TRBJ2-1 | TRBV27 | 15
CATSEWSTGVGELFF | TRBJ2-2 | TRBV24-1 | 15
CASSSGTSGGPGEETQYF | TRBJ2-5 | TRBV19 | 18
CASVELGLIGTDTQYF | TRBJ2-3 | TRBV6-6 | 16
CASSGFSSASYNEQFF | TRBJ2-1 | TRBV5-1 | 16
CASSLEIREGGYTF | TRBJ1-2 | TRBV5-1 | 14
CASSLAPSGGAETQYF | TRBJ2-5 | TRBV5-1 | 16
CSVAGGRGSYEQYF | TRBJ2-7 | TRBV29-1 | 14
CASSQGGQPNEKLFF | TRBJ1-4 | TRBV2 | 15
CATSEATVNQPQHF | TRBJ1-5 | TRBV24-1 | 14
CASNPAGGETQYF | TRBJ2-5 | TRBV7-9 | 13
CASRRHGQAGTEAFF | TRBJ1-1 | TRBV6-5 | 15
CASSEGQGPGANVLTF | TRBJ2-6 | TRBV19 | 16
CASRGGDRESGYTF | TRBJ1-2 | TRBV9 | 14
CASDDRGQGTDTQYF | TRBJ2-3 | TRBV5-1 | 15
CASSLEAGAETQYF | TRBJ2-5 | TRBV7-8 | 14
CASNPFAGGSYGYTF | TRBJ1-2 | TRBV7-9 | 15
CASSQGQGASNEQYF | TRBJ2-7 | TRBV4-1 | 15
CASSLVNYEQYF | TRBJ2-7 | TRBV5-6 | 12
CASSSGGGQETQYF | TRBJ2-5 | TRBV5-1 | 14
CASSHRGQLTLAKNIQYF | TRBJ2-4 | TRBV4-1 | 18
CASSPGGGTDTQYF | TRBJ2-3 | TRBV5-4 | 14
CATSGGLGANVLTF | TRBJ2-6 | TRBV24-1 | 14
CASSLGTSGSNEQFF | TRBJ2-1 | TRBV7-9 | 15
CASSLEPGNSPLHF | TRBJ1-6 | TRBV5-1 | 14
CALTSSGDEQYF | TRBJ2-7 | TRBV29-1 | 12
CAIKDNWGGNTIYF | TRBJ1-3 | TRBV10-3 | 14
CASSSPTGTHHGYTF | TRBJ1-2 | TRBV7-9 | 15
CASSQAAGGRNEQFF | TRBJ2-1 | TRBV4-3 | 15
CASSLTGIEQYF | TRBJ2-7 | TRBV28 | 12
CASSRDSQGSQPQHF | TRBJ1-5 | TRBV19 | 15
CASSLDRQGEAFF | TRBJ1-1 | TRBV5-1 | 13
CASSPGTSGRNEQYF | TRBJ2-7 | TRBV18 | 15
CASSSSLEGRTEAFF | TRBJ1-1 | TRBV5-6 | 15